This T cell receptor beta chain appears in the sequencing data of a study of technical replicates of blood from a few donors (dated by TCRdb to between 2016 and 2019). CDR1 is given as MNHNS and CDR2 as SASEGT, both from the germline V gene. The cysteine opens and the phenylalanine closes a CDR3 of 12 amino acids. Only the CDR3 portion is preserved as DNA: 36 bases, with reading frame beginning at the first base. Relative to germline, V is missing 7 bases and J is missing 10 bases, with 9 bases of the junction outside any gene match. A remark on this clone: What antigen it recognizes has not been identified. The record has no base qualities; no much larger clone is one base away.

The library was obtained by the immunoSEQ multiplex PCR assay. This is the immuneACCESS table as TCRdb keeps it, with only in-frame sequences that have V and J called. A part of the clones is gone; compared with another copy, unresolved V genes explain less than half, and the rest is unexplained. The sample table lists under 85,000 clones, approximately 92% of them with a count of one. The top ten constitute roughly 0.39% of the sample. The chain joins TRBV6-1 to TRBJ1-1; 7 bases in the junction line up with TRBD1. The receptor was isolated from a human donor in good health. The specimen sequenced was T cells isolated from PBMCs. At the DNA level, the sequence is TGTGCCAGCATTAACAGGGGCGGCGTAGCTTTCTTT. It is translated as CASINRGGVAFF.